Listed below are T cell receptor beta chains from one sample, sequenced in a study of T cells in Graves' hyperthyroidism and ophthalmopathy. MiXCR, run by TCRdb on the multiplex PCR reads, gives a single entry per CDR3 protein. Among 480,000 or so distinct CDR3 sequences listed, around 50% were seen once. The sequencing input was peripheral blood or thyroid tissue (not recorded which). These receptors came from an adult woman with Graves' disease, either hyperthyroidism or ophthalmopathy (not recorded which). The CDR3 runs from the conserved cysteine through the conserved F or W. The order of the fields is CDR3 DNA, CDR3 protein, V gene, D gene, J gene, clone size. A D gene is named only where the DNA matches it firmly. The size of a clone is reported for some rows only, either as once, few or many, or as a class for expanded clones.

CDR3 DNA: TGTGCCAGCAGCGCTTCAGCAACTTCTTCCTACGAGCAGTACTTC; CDR3 protein: CASSASATSSYEQYF; V gene: TRBV7-8; D gene: NA; J gene: TRBJ2-7; clone size: NA
CDR3 DNA: TGTGCCAGCAGTGAAGTTCTCCCAAATTCACCCCTCCACTTT; CDR3 protein: CASSEVLPNSPLHF; V gene: TRBV6-1; D gene: NA; J gene: TRBJ1-6; clone size: many
CDR3 DNA: TGTGCCAGCAGCCTCGCCGGACTTCGCCAGTACTTC; CDR3 protein: CASSLAGLRQYF; V gene: TRBV3-1; D gene: NA; J gene: TRBJ2-5; clone size: many
CDR3 DNA: TGTGCCAGCAGCTTAGAACAGGGTTCACCCCTCCACTTT; CDR3 protein: CASSLEQGSPLHF; V gene: TRBV7-7; D gene: NA; J gene: TRBJ1-6; clone size: NA
CDR3 DNA: TGTGCCACCAGCAGAGGACAGGGGTACAACTATGGCTACACCTTC; CDR3 protein: CATSRGQGYNYGYTF; V gene: TRBV15; D gene: TRBD1; J gene: TRBJ1-2; clone size: NA
CDR3 DNA: TGTGCCAGCAGCGTAGGTAGGAGTGGTGAGACCCAGTACTTC; CDR3 protein: CASSVGRSGETQYF; V gene: TRBV9; D gene: NA; J gene: TRBJ2-5; clone size: many
CDR3 DNA: TGTGCCAGCAGTGAACCCAGGGTTTCGGAATATGGCTACACCTTC; CDR3 protein: CASSEPRVSEYGYTF; V gene: TRBV2; D gene: NA; J gene: TRBJ1-2; clone size: many
CDR3 DNA: TGTGCCAGCAGCTTAGACCCACCTTCCGGGGATTACTACGAGCAGTACTTC; CDR3 protein: CASSLDPPSGDYYEQYF; V gene: TRBV7-3; D gene: NA; J gene: TRBJ2-7; clone size: many
CDR3 DNA: TGTGCCAGCAGCGGGGACGATAATGAAAAACTGTTTTTT; CDR3 protein: CASSGDDNEKLFF; V gene: TRBV2; D gene: NA; J gene: TRBJ1-4; clone size: many
CDR3 DNA: TGTGCCAGCAGCGAGCCTGGAAACACCATATATTTT; CDR3 protein: CASSEPGNTIYF; V gene: TRBV12-3/TRBV12-4; D gene: NA; J gene: TRBJ1-3; clone size: few
CDR3 DNA: TGTGCCAGCAGCGTAGGTGGGACAGGGGGTATCTATGGCTACACCTTC; CDR3 protein: CASSVGGTGGIYGYTF; V gene: TRBV9; D gene: TRBD1; J gene: TRBJ1-2; clone size: NA
CDR3 DNA: TGTGCCAGCAGCGTAGCCGGGACAGGGGTACCGGACGAGCAGTACTTC; CDR3 protein: CASSVAGTGVPDEQYF; V gene: TRBV9; D gene: TRBD1; J gene: TRBJ2-7; clone size: NA
CDR3 DNA: TGCAGCGTTGAACCCTACAGCCACGCTAACTATGGCTACACCTTC; CDR3 protein: CSVEPYSHANYGYTF; V gene: TRBV29-1; D gene: NA; J gene: TRBJ1-2; clone size: many
CDR3 DNA: TGCGCCAGCAGCCAATACCGGGACACACTCTATGGCTACACCTTC; CDR3 protein: CASSQYRDTLYGYTF; V gene: TRBV4-1; D gene: NA; J gene: TRBJ1-2; clone size: NA
CDR3 DNA: TGCGCCAGCAGCCAAGCACGCTCTGGGGTCAACGTCCTGACTTTC; CDR3 protein: CASSQARSGVNVLTF; V gene: TRBV7-9; D gene: NA; J gene: TRBJ2-6; clone size: NA
CDR3 DNA: TGTGCCACCAGCAGGATGACAGGGTTTGGCGAGCAGTACTTC; CDR3 protein: CATSRMTGFGEQYF; V gene: TRBV15; D gene: TRBD1; J gene: TRBJ2-7; clone size: many
CDR3 DNA: TGCAGCGTTGAAGATTCTGGGGGGCCCTACGAGCAGTACTTC; CDR3 protein: CSVEDSGGPYEQYF; V gene: TRBV29-1; D gene: NA; J gene: TRBJ2-7; clone size: NA
CDR3 DNA: TGTGCCAGCAGCTCGTCGGGACTGACCGACCTCTATGGCTACACCTTC; CDR3 protein: CASSSSGLTDLYGYTF; V gene: TRBV7-2; D gene: NA; J gene: TRBJ1-2; clone size: many
CDR3 DNA: TGTGCCAGCAGCCACCGGGACGGCGGAAATAAGCCCCAGCATTTT; CDR3 protein: CASSHRDGGNKPQHF; V gene: TRBV7-9; D gene: NA; J gene: TRBJ1-5; clone size: NA
CDR3 DNA: TGTGCCAGCAGCTCCGAGGGGTACGGAAACACCATATATTTT; CDR3 protein: CASSSEGYGNTIYF; V gene: TRBV5-5; D gene: NA; J gene: TRBJ1-3; clone size: NA
CDR3 DNA: TGCGCCACCTTAGCGTCCTACGAGCAGTACTTC; CDR3 protein: CATLASYEQYF; V gene: TRBV10-2; D gene: NA; J gene: TRBJ2-7; clone size: NA
CDR3 DNA: TGTGCCAGCAGCCAAGATCCGCGGGGATCGTACAATGAGCAGTTCTTC; CDR3 protein: CASSQDPRGSYNEQFF; V gene: TRBV4-2; D gene: NA; J gene: TRBJ2-1; clone size: few
CDR3 DNA: TGTGCCAGTAGGTCTCCAGGTCCTTCCTATGGCTACACCTTC; CDR3 protein: CASRSPGPSYGYTF; V gene: TRBV19; D gene: NA; J gene: TRBJ1-2; clone size: once
CDR3 DNA: TGTGCCAGCAGCCTGGGGAGGGGCGATACCTACGAGCAGTACTTC; CDR3 protein: CASSLGRGDTYEQYF; V gene: TRBV7-6; D gene: TRBD2; J gene: TRBJ2-7; clone size: NA
CDR3 DNA: TGCGCCAGCAGAAGGGACACAGCCTACTCACCCCTCCACTTT; CDR3 protein: CASRRDTAYSPLHF; V gene: TRBV5-1; D gene: NA; J gene: TRBJ1-6; clone size: NA
CDR3 DNA: TGCAGTGCTAGAGGAAACACCTTC; CDR3 protein: CSARGNTF; V gene: TRBV20-1; D gene: NA; J gene: TRBJ1-2; clone size: NA
CDR3 DNA: TGTGCCACCAGCAGAGAACTTACCGGGACGGTGAACACTGAAGCTTTCTTT; CDR3 protein: CATSRELTGTVNTEAFF; V gene: TRBV15; D gene: NA; J gene: TRBJ1-1; clone size: NA
CDR3 DNA: TGTGCCAGCAGTTACTCGAGTATGGGGGTTGACGAGCAGTACTTC; CDR3 protein: CASSYSSMGVDEQYF; V gene: TRBV6-6; D gene: NA; J gene: TRBJ2-7; clone size: many
CDR3 DNA: TGTGCCAGCAGCTTAGACAGGGAGACCGAGACCCAGTACTTC; CDR3 protein: CASSLDRETETQYF; V gene: TRBV7-3; D gene: TRBD1; J gene: TRBJ2-5; clone size: NA
CDR3 DNA: TGTGCCATCAGGGGGGCGGGGGCTGATGAAGCTTTCTTT; CDR3 protein: CAIRGAGADEAFF; V gene: TRBV10-3; D gene: NA; J gene: TRBJ1-1; clone size: NA
CDR3 DNA: TGCAGCGCCACGGTCGTGAACACTGAAGCTTTCTTT; CDR3 protein: CSATVVNTEAFF; V gene: TRBV29-1; D gene: NA; J gene: TRBJ1-1; clone size: NA
CDR3 DNA: TGCAGTGCCTCACCGGGTGGGCGCGTAACAGAGACCCAGTACTTC; CDR3 protein: CSASPGGRVTETQYF; V gene: TRBV20-1; D gene: NA; J gene: TRBJ2-5; clone size: NA
CDR3 DNA: TGCAGTGCTATGGAAGGGACGTTTGAAGCTTTCTTT; CDR3 protein: CSAMEGTFEAFF; V gene: TRBV20-1; D gene: NA; J gene: TRBJ1-1; clone size: once
CDR3 DNA: TGTGCCAGCAGGAGTCTAGCCACCTACGAGCAGTACTTC; CDR3 protein: CASRSLATYEQYF; V gene: TRBV7-9; D gene: NA; J gene: TRBJ2-7; clone size: NA
CDR3 DNA: TGCAGCGTTGAAGGGGGAACAGGGGGGACCGGGGAGCTGTTTTTT; CDR3 protein: CSVEGGTGGTGELFF; V gene: TRBV29-1; D gene: TRBD1; J gene: TRBJ2-2; clone size: few
CDR3 DNA: TGTGCCAGCAGTTTTGAACTCCTCAATCAGCCCCAGCATTTT; CDR3 protein: CASSFELLNQPQHF; V gene: TRBV12-3/TRBV12-4; D gene: NA; J gene: TRBJ1-5; clone size: few
CDR3 DNA: TGTGCCAGCAGCTTAGGGGCAGGGTTGGTTGAAGGGACCCAGTACTTC; CDR3 protein: CASSLGAGLVEGTQYF; V gene: TRBV7-3; D gene: NA; J gene: TRBJ2-5; clone size: many
CDR3 DNA: TGTGCCATCAAGACTAGCGGTCCTGGCTACGAGCAGTACTTC; CDR3 protein: CAIKTSGPGYEQYF; V gene: TRBV10-3; D gene: TRBD2; J gene: TRBJ2-7; clone size: NA
CDR3 DNA: TGCGCCAGCAGCTCGGGACAGGGGGCAGATGGCTACACCTTC; CDR3 protein: CASSSGQGADGYTF; V gene: TRBV5-1; D gene: TRBD1; J gene: TRBJ1-2; clone size: NA
CDR3 DNA: TGTGCCAGCAGCCCTCGGGACTCGAGGTTCCAAGAGACCCAGTACTTC; CDR3 protein: CASSPRDSRFQETQYF; V gene: TRBV7-2; D gene: NA; J gene: TRBJ2-5; clone size: NA
CDR3 DNA: TGTGCCAGCTCCCTCGGGCCCAAGGACACTGAAGCTTTCTTT; CDR3 protein: CASSLGPKDTEAFF; V gene: TRBV7-3; D gene: NA; J gene: TRBJ1-1; clone size: few